This T cell receptor beta chain was retrieved from a study of OX40 agonist ivuxolimab in advanced cancers. TCRdb keeps only in-frame clones here, not all; method: immunoSEQ multiplex PCR. Here the sample spans 75,000 to 100,000 clones, 65% to 90% being singletons. Regarding the study as a whole: The expanded peripheral T cells' antigen specificity was not determined.

Germline V CDR1 and CDR2: SGHRS, YFSETQ. Unmatched junction bases numbered 9, after V lost 4 bases and J lost 6 bases. The CDR3 is 14 amino acids. A word on this clone: Antigen: not known.

This sample comprised CD4+ or CD8+ T cells sorted from blood, obtained in a trial of the OX40 agonist ivuxolimab. The receptor's source is an adult with an advanced solid tumor such as melanoma, head and neck, liver or kidney cancer. The V gene is TRBV5-1, the J gene TRBJ1-1; 7 bases map to TRBD1. The CDR3 DNA reads TGCGCCAGCAGCCGAAGAACAGGGGACGCTGAAGCTTTCTTT. This translates into CASSRRTGDAEAFF.